This T cell receptor (beta chain) is drawn from a study of CD8 T cells in ankylosing spondylitis. Study observations and caveats: Characteristic, it appeared, of ankylosing spondylitis blood was a TCR beta motif of seven or eight highly homologous variants. A subset of motif variants has previously been described in the synovial fluid and blood of reactive arthritis. Researchers reportedly found disease-linked clones significantly enriched in matched ankylosing spondylitis synovial fluid.

Construction of TCR beta libraries was performed using quantitative 5'-RACE with molecular barcodes. A single record per CDR3 protein comes from TCRdb applying MiXCR to the 5' RACE reads. The table has some 330,000 distinct CDR3 sequences, roughly 8% seen once. In this sample, this clonotype turned up a few times. Its specificity is not known. The CDR3 is 16 residues long. V was pared by 0 bases and J by 6 bases, with 15 bases between. The germline gives CDR1 MGHRA, CDR2 YSYEKL. This receptor was identified in a male donor with ankylosing spondylitis. Sequencing was carried out using blood, either unsorted or a sorted T cell fraction (not recorded which). This rearrangement joins TRBV4-1 to TRBJ1-5; a possible D gene is TRBD1 (6 bases). The chain's CDR3 is CASSQDSTGKFQPQHF. CDR3 nucleotide sequence: TGCGCCAGCAGCCAAGATAGCACAGGGAAATTTCAGCCCCAGCATTTT.